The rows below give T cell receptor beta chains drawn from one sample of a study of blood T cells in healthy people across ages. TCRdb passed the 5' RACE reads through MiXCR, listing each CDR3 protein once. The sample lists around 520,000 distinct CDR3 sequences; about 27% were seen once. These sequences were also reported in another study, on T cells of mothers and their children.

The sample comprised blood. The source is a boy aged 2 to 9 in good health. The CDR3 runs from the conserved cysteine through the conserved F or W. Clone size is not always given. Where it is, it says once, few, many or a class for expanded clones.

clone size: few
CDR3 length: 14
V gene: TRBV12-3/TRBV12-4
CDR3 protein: CASSLGAGEGIQYF

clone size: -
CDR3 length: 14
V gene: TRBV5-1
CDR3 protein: CASRLTGTVETQYF

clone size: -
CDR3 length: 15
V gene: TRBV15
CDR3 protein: CATSRDRGRGTEAFF

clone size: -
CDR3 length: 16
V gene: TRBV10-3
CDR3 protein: CAISESTSGSAYEQYF

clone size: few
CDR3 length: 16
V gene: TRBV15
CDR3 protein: CATSRDRGLVRETQYF

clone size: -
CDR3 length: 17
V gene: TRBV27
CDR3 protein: CASSPTGLAVSYNEQFF

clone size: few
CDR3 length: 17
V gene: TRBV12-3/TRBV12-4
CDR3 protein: CASSTRTGDSAGNTIYF

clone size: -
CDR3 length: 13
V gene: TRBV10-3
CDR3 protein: CAISGAREETQYF

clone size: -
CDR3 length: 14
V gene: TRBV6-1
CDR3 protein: CASSTLPRVGEQCF

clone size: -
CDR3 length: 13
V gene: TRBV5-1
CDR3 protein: CASSLNVEYGYTF

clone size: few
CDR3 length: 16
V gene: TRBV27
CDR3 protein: CASSRLQEISNQPQHF

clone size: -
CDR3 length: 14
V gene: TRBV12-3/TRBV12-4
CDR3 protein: CATTGFSGANALTF

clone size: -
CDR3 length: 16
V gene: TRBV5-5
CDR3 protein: CASSLLTASFNQPQHF

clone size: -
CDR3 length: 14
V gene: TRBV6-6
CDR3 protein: CASSRTGGEREQYF

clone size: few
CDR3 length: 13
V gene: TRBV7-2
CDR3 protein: CASSYSGKETQYF

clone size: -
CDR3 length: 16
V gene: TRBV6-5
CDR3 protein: CASSLLTSGSTDTQYF

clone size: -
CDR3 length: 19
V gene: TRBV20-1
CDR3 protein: CSARDALGESGGRYNEQFF

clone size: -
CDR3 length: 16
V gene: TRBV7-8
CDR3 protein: CASSLSRILAKNIQYF

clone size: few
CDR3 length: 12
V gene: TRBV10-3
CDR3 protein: CAFRTDPYEQYF

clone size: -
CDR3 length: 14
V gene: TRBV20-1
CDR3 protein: CSARQGAGDTEAFF

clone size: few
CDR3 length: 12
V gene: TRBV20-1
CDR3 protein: CSASAGAYEQYF

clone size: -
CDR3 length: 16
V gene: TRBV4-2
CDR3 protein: CASSQDRNSGYNEQFF

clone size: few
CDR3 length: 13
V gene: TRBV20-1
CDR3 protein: CSARGGGMKTQYF

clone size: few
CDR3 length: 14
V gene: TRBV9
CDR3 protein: CASSVDGGYTEAFF

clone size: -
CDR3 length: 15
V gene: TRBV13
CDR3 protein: CASSLGTGQGDEQYF